What follows is one TCR beta chain and its context. Antigen specificity is unknown. One junction end does not reproduce the germline sequence, and a read error may be involved. This sample is drawn from a study of CD8+CD57+ T cells in acquired aplastic anemia. Overall study context: The sorted CD4+ and CD8+ cells yielded an average around 3 ug of DNA.

The patients chosen for sequencing had shown expansion of CD8+CD57+ cells (detected by flow cytometry). A severe acquired aplastic anemia diagnosis applied to all patients. There was no therapy given to any patient before the blood sampling took place. Notes on the study in general: Roughly 29 was the count of CD8+ CDR3 sequences that patients shared with controls.

The use of genomic DNA as template underpinned the TCR beta VDJ and CDR3 profiling. Using its own MiXCR run on the reads, TCRdb lists one record per CDR3 protein. The sample shows roughly 250,000 distinct CDR3 sequences, about 44% of them seen only once. CDR1 and CDR2 from the germline V gene are ENHRY and SYGVKD. The CDR3 runs to 15 residues. The rearrangement uses TRBV10-3 and TRBJ2-3; D gene ambiguous. The source is a human donor with aplastic anemia. The material sequenced was sorted CD4+, CD8+, or CD8+CD57+ T cells (not recorded which) from PBMCs. The CDR3 region is CASSEVQEAYNEQYF. CDR3 bases: TGTGCCAGCAGTGAAGTCCAGGAAGCCTACAATGAGCAGTATTTT.